These T cell receptor beta chains were read from a single sample in a study of beta chain features in type 1 diabetes. Some clones are missing from TCRdb's copy, which holds only in-frame ones; the method was immunoSEQ multiplex PCR. The sample holds nearly 250,000 clones, under 70% seen once. The sequenced sample was naive CD4+ T cells from blood. Receptors were obtained from a man between 25 and 39 years old in good health. Both conserved end residues are trimmed from each CDR3. The D gene is left open where the match is weak.

j_call v_call d_call cdr3_length cdr3_aa
TRBJ2-1 TRBV25-1 TRBD1 12 ASSDYRGDNEQF
TRBJ1-3 TRBV30 NA 11 AWNRVSGNTIY
TRBJ2-5 TRBV7-9 NA 13 ASSPSGTLQETQY
TRBJ2-6 TRBV9 TRBD1 16 ASSSRAGTGVGANVLT
TRBJ1-2 TRBV6-5 TRBD1 11 ASSRTGVYGYT
TRBJ2-3 TRBV6-6 NA 11 ASSYSLMDTQY
TRBJ1-4 TRBV4-1 TRBD1 14 ASSQPYRGTNEKLF
TRBJ2-2 TRBV7-2 TRBD2 14 ASSLGGLAQGGELF
TRBJ2-3 TRBV29-1 NA 11 SVVSGTTDTQY
TRBJ2-4 TRBV5-4 NA 11 ASSASNPNIQY
TRBJ2-3 TRBV5-6 TRBD2 14 ASSLERDPSTDTQY
TRBJ1-5 TRBV28 NA 12 ASTYMEGNQPQH
TRBJ2-1 TRBV6-5 TRBD2 12 ASSYGLAADEQF
TRBJ2-4 TRBV9 NA 13 ASSFSGTEKNIQY
TRBJ2-7 TRBV29-1 NA 11 SVGLRLSYEQY
TRBJ1-1 TRBV19 NA 11 ASLDGLNTEAF
TRBJ2-1 TRBV30 TRBD1 13 AWSVLRTGADEQF
TRBJ2-3 TRBV29-1 NA 11 SVYRVLANTQY
TRBJ1-2 TRBV7-2 NA 13 ASSASRVSPSGYT
TRBJ2-3 TRBV11-2 TRBD1 14 ASSHRQGRGTDTQY
TRBJ1-1 TRBV28 TRBD1 11 ASSDRVRTEAF
TRBJ2-5 TRBV5-1 NA 9 ASSLEETQY
TRBJ2-1 TRBV18 NA 11 ASSRARDNEQF
TRBJ1-1 TRBV18 NA 11 ASSPGLNTEAF
TRBJ2-3 TRBV29-1 NA 9 SVEPADTQY
TRBJ2-3 TRBV7-2 NA 11 ASEQASLGTQY
TRBJ1-2 TRBV15 NA 12 ATSRNRANYGYT
TRBJ1-1 TRBV30 NA 10 AWSDVGTEAF
TRBJ2-3 TRBV7-2 NA 11 ASSSGSTDTQY
TRBJ2-3 TRBV2 NA 14 ASTDVGYLSTDTQY
TRBJ2-7 TRBV30 NA 11 AWNAVGGGEQY
TRBJ2-1 TRBV2 NA 14 ASSGTFETSYNEQF
TRBJ2-5 TRBV10-1 NA 11 ASSEMTQETQY
TRBJ2-7 TRBV29-1 TRBD2 14 SVSGSVAGVVHEQY
TRBJ2-7 TRBV29-1 TRBD2 11 SVWTSETYEQY
TRBJ1-1 TRBV30 NA 10 AWNEEDTEAF
TRBJ2-7 TRBV20-1 NA 8 SGVTYEQY
TRBJ2-1 TRBV30 TRBD1 13 AWAGTGNSYNEQF
TRBJ2-7 TRBV9 NA 12 ASSKGVSDHEQY
TRBJ1-2 TRBV29-1 NA 10 SAFGGNYGYT
TRBJ2-1 TRBV5-4 NA 13 ASSLDQGRGNEQF
TRBJ2-1 TRBV11-2 NA 13 ASSSAFSSYNEQF
TRBJ1-1 TRBV18 NA 11 ASSPTLNTEAF
TRBJ1-1 TRBV29-1 TRBD1 11 SAWTGLNTEAF
TRBJ1-6 TRBV13 NA 13 ASRGLAGVGSPLH
TRBJ2-1 TRBV4-2 TRBD1 14 ASSQGDRFSYNEQF
TRBJ2-7 TRBV30 NA 11 AWSPTGTGEQY
TRBJ1-3 TRBV30 NA 13 AWSEGATGRNTIY
TRBJ2-3 TRBV30 NA 11 AWSRGDTDTQY
TRBJ2-1 TRBV19 TRBD2 15 ASKNSGRRTGDNEQF
TRBJ2-1 TRBV25-1 TRBD1 14 ASSAGDSRSYNEQF
TRBJ1-2 TRBV30 TRBD1 11 AWVGDRPSGYT
TRBJ2-5 TRBV18 NA 10 ASSASQETQY
TRBJ2-1 TRBV29-1 TRBD2 13 SVATSGRLNNEQF
TRBJ2-7 TRBV29-1 NA 11 SVPRGDSYEQY